Reported below is one T cell receptor (beta chain). This could be a read error, since a much larger clone is one nucleotide away. The data were taken from a study of T cells in Graves' hyperthyroidism and ophthalmopathy. Amplified regions were TCR beta CDR3 sequences from RNA transcripts. An initial round of RT-PCR targeting the TCR CDR3 relied on the HTBI primer set. TCRdb re-called the multiplex PCR reads through MiXCR, storing one row per CDR3 protein. The sample includes 500,000 to 650,000 distinct CDR3 sequences, 17% of them seen just once. Clinical symptoms, serum thyroxine and TRAb, thyroid ultrasound and orbital computed tomography together formed the diagnostic basis. Deletions cut 2 bases from V and 7 bases from J, with 7 bases between. CDR3 size: 12 residues. The germline CDR1 and CDR2 sequences are MNHEY and SVGEGT.

The rearrangement uses TRBV6-2 or TRBV6-3 and TRBJ2-3; D gene ambiguous. Sequencing was performed on blood. The clonotype originates from a woman younger than 35 with Graves' ophthalmopathy. The CDR3 reads CASSYPGYTQYF. Here the CDR3 DNA reads TGTGCCAGCAGTTACCCCGGCTATACGCAGTATTTT.